These T cell receptor beta chains were read from a single sample in a study of OX40 agonist ivuxolimab in advanced cancers. The method was immunoSEQ multiplex PCR; TCRdb's version includes in-frame clones alone and lacks a portion of them. The repertoire holds about 52,000 clones, with about 93% as singletons. Sample: CD4+ or CD8+ T cells sorted from blood, taken in a trial of the OX40 agonist ivuxolimab. Every receptor here comes from an adult with an advanced solid tumor such as melanoma, head and neck, liver or kidney cancer. CDR3s include the opening cysteine and the closing phenylalanine or tryptophan. The D gene is left open where the match is weak. Size tells how often a clone was seen (once, few, many) or the class of an expanded clone, and some rows leave it out.

>.|once|TRBV7-2|TRBJ2-7
TGTGCCAGCAGCCCTACATCCTACGAGCAGTACTTC
CASSPTSYEQYF
>TRBD1|few|TRBV7-2|TRBJ2-7
TGTGCCAGCAGCTTACTTGCGACAGGGGGAAGGTCAGGCGAGCAGTACTTC
CASSLLATGGRSGEQYF
>.|.|TRBV6-5|TRBJ2-7
TGTGCCAGCAGTTACTCACGGTCCTACGAGCAGTACTTC
CASSYSRSYEQYF
>TRBD2|.|TRBV19|TRBJ2-1
TGTGCCAGTTCGGGACTAGTCCCGAGCTCCTACAATGAGCAGTTCTTC
CASSGLVPSSYNEQFF
>.|.|TRBV30|TRBJ2-3
TGTGCCTGGTGGGGTGGGACAGATACGCAGTATTTT
CAWWGGTDTQYF
>.|.|TRBV6-5|TRBJ1-1
TGTGCCAGCAGCCTACTACGGGGGACTGAAGCTTTCTTT
CASSLLRGTEAFF
>.|.|TRBV19|TRBJ2-2
TGTGCCAGTAGTACCCCCCAGGCGGGACAGCCGAACACCGGGGAGCTGTTTTTT
CASSTPQAGQPNTGELFF
>.|.|TRBV10-3|TRBJ2-1
TGTGCCATCGACGTTAGGGGGGAGCAGTTCTTC
CAIDVRGEQFF
>.|.|TRBV28|TRBJ2-7
TGTGCCAGCAGTTTTCGGTTAAGGGTCCCCTCCGAGCAGTACTTC
CASSFRLRVPSEQYF
>TRBD1|.|TRBV5-1|TRBJ2-7
TGCGCCAGCAGCGCCGTACAGGGGACCACCTACGAGCAGTACTTC
CASSAVQGTTYEQYF
>TRBD1|once|TRBV19|TRBJ2-7
TGTGCCAGTAGTCCGACAGGGAGCTCCTACGAGCAGTACTTC
CASSPTGSSYEQYF
>TRBD1|.|TRBV7-9|TRBJ1-1
TGTGCCAGCAGCTTAAGAGGACAGGGCTTCACTGAAGCTTTCTTT
CASSLRGQGFTEAFF
>.|.|TRBV5-6|TRBJ2-2
TGTGCCAGCAGCTTGGTGGGATTCGAGGAGGAGCTGTTTTTT
CASSLVGFEEELFF
>TRBD1|.|TRBV5-4|TRBJ1-1
TGTGCCAGCAGTATACAGGGGTCAAACACTGAAGCTTTCTTT
CASSIQGSNTEAFF
>TRBD1|few|TRBV2|TRBJ2-2
TGTGCCAGCATTGGACAGGGGGCATCTGGTAACGAGTTCACCGGGGAGCTGTTTTTT
CASIGQGASGNEFTGELFF
>.|.|TRBV7-6|TRBJ2-7
TGTGCCAGCAGCATCCGGGACAACTACGAGCAGTACTTC
CASSIRDNYEQYF
>TRBD2|.|TRBV11-2|TRBJ2-4
TGTGCCAGCAGCCTAGCGGGTGCAGGGAGTATTCAGTACTTC
CASSLAGAGSIQYF
>TRBD2|.|TRBV27|TRBJ2-5
TGTGCCAGCAGTCCCGGCCCTCTAGCGGGAGTGGGAGAGACCCAGTACTTC
CASSPGPLAGVGETQYF
>TRBD2|.|TRBV15|TRBJ2-1
TGTGCCACCTTTGGAGCGGGAGTTCCCTACAATGAGCAGTTCTTC
CATFGAGVPYNEQFF
>.|.|TRBV19|TRBJ1-1
TGTGCCAGTAGTACTTCCGGGACCGCTTTCTTT
CASSTSGTAFF
>.|.|TRBV19|TRBJ2-1
TGTGCCAGTACCCAAGACAGGTCAAGCTCCTACAATGAGCAGTTCTTC
CASTQDRSSSYNEQFF
>TRBD2|.|TRBV2|TRBJ2-7
TGTGCCAGCAGTGACTGGTCTAGCGGCTCCTACGAGCAGTACTTC
CASSDWSSGSYEQYF
>TRBD2|.|TRBV11-2|TRBJ2-7
TGTGCCAGCAGTTACACTAGCGGGAGCTACGAGCAGTACTTC
CASSYTSGSYEQYF
>TRBD1|.|TRBV5-6|TRBJ2-1
TGTGCCAGCAGCTTGGAGGACAGGGCTTCTGAGCAGTTCTTC
CASSLEDRASEQFF
>.|.|TRBV27|TRBJ2-2
TGTGCCAGCAGAGGTGGTACTCAATTCACCCTCAACAAGCACACCGGGGAGCTGTTTTTT
CASRGGTQFTLNKHTGELFF
>TRBD2|.|TRBV4-3|TRBJ2-7
TGCGCCAGCAGCCAAGACGATTACGGGACTAGTCTCTACGAGCAGTACTTC
CASSQDDYGTSLYEQYF
>TRBD2|.|TRBV27|TRBJ2-1
TGTGCCAGCAGTTTACTCAGGGGGTTAGCGCTAGCGGGAGGGGTGTATGAGCAGTTCTTC
CASSLLRGLALAGGVYEQFF
>.|.|TRBV7-2|TRBJ2-1
TGTGCCAGCAGCGTTTCAGACGAGCCCCTGGATGAGCAGTTCTTC
CASSVSDEPLDEQFF
>.|.|TRBV5-6|TRBJ2-4
TGTGCCAGCAGCCAGGGACTAGCCAAAAACATTCAGTACTTC
CASSQGLAKNIQYF
>.|.|TRBV27|TRBJ2-3
TGTGCCAGCAGTCCCCGACCGGGCACAGATACGCAGTATTTT
CASSPRPGTDTQYF
>.|.|TRBV28|TRBJ2-2
TGTGCCAGCAGTCCCTTTTCAGGGAGCACCGGGGAGCTGTTTTTT
CASSPFSGSTGELFF